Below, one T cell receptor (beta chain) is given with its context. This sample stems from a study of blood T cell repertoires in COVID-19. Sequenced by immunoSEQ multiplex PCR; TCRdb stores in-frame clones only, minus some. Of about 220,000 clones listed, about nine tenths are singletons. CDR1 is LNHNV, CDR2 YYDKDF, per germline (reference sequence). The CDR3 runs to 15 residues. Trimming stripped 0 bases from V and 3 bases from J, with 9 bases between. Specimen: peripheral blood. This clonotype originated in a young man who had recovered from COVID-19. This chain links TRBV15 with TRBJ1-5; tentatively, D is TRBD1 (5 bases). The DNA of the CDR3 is TGTGCCACCAGCAGAGATCAACAGGACAATCAGCCCCAGCATTTT. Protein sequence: CATSRDQQDNQPQHF.